Following are 23 T cell receptor beta chains from one sample sequenced in a study of vaccination and CD4 T cells after COVID-19. Sequence data for DNA of cultured CD4+ T cells were generated by the Oncomine TCR Beta short-read assay. TCRdb passed the PCR reads through MiXCR, listing each CDR3 protein once. This table has roughly 15,000 distinct CDR3 sequences, around 56% appearing once. These TCRs are of unknown antigen specificity. Treatment noted: roughly ten-day PBMC culture with coronavirus spike peptide pools or control peptides (ViraFEST assay). Sequencing was done on a sample of CD4+ T cells from blood, cultured in vitro. These receptors all come from a human donor who had recovered from COVID-19.

The gene calls are TRBV4-2 and TRBJ1-3; 10 nucleotides match TRBD1. Trimming took 4 bases from V and 2 from J; bases not matched to a gene: 11. The CDR3 contains 18 residues. CDR1 is LGHNA and CDR2 is YNFKEQ in the germline V gene. The CDR3 coding sequence is TGTGCCAGCAGCCTATTGACAGGGGGCTACGTTACTGGAAACACCATATATTTT. The encoded protein is CASSLLTGGYVTGNTIYF.

This sequence joins TRBV30 and TRBJ2-2, with 7 bases matching TRBD1. This CDR3 is built from 15 residues. The trim removed 0 bases at V and 5 bases at J, leaving 6 bases unmatched. In germline, CDR1 is GTSNPN, CDR2 SVGIG (reference sequence). CDR3 region: CAWSVWTGFTGELFF. Here the CDR3 DNA reads TGTGCCTGGAGTGTTTGGACAGGATTTACCGGGGAGCTGTTTTTT.

The chain carries TRBV4-1 and TRBJ1-5; D may be TRBD1 (6 bases). CDR1 is MGHRA, CDR2 YSYEKL, per germline. V lost 4 bases and J lost 5, with 15 bases in between. This CDR3 is 15 amino acids long. The CDR3 is CASSRLSGADQPQHF. The CDR3 DNA follows: TGCGCCAGCAGCCGCCTATCAGGGGCGGATCAGCCCCAGCATTTT.

This clonotype was found a few times. This chain uses TRBV7-9 with TRBJ2-5; D is perhaps TRBD2 (6 bases). The V and J ends lost 1 base and 2 bases respectively, with 14 bases between them. The CDR3 loop spans 16 amino acids. Germline V gene sequence: CDR1 SEHNR, CDR2 FQNEAQ (reference sequence). For the CDR3, the DNA is TGTGCCAGCAGCTTAGACCCGGGGGTTTGGCAAGAGACCCAGTACTTC. This encodes CASSLDPGVWQETQYF.

The chain is built from TRBV20-1 and TRBJ1-1, with TRBD1 as a possible D gene (5 bases). The CDR3 has 11 residues. Trimming left V 6 bases short and J 1 base short, with 6 bases between. Germline loops: CDR1 DFQATT, CDR2 SNEGSKA (reference sequence). This chain's CDR3 is CSAGGNTEAFF. CDR3 nucleotide sequence: TGCAGTGCCGGGGGGAACACTGAAGCTTTCTTT.

Sample share makes this clonotype medium-sized (0.01 to 0.1%). V is TRBV6-2 or TRBV6-3 and J is TRBJ2-7; 11 bases line up with TRBD2. CDR1 and CDR2 from the germline V gene are MNHEY and SVGEGT. CDR3 length equals 14 residues. Germline trimming cut 4 bases from V and 7 bases from J; bases unmatched to any gene: 6. CDR3 coding DNA: TGTGCCAGCAGTTTCTATAGCGGGAGGGGAGAGCAGTACTTC. This gives the protein CASSFYSGRGEQYF.

V usage is TRBV6-5 and J usage is TRBJ2-2, with D perhaps matching TRBD2 (5 bases). Germline CDR1 is MNHEY and CDR2 is SVGAGI. Trimming removed 0 bases at V and 7 bases at J, with 15 bases between. The CDR3 totals 16 residues. In DNA form, the CDR3 reads TGTGCCAGCAGTTACTCGCGGGCCGCCAACGGCGGGGAGCTGTTTTTT. Translation gives CASSYSRAANGGELFF.

CDR3: CASYRDSGDTQYF. For the CDR3, the DNA is TGTGCCAGCTATAGGGACAGTGGGGATACGCAGTATTTT. V usage is TRBV6-1 and J usage is TRBJ2-3, with TRBD1 identical over 7 bases. Trimming cost V 8 bases and J 6 bases; bases outside gene matches: 8. Germline CDR1 reads MNHNS; CDR2 reads SASEGT. There are 13 residues in the CDR3.

The chain employs TRBV7-2 and TRBJ2-3, with D hard to call. The V gene lost 7 bases and the J gene lost 1 base, with 12 bases spanning the gap. The CDR3 is 14 amino acids. Looked up from germline, CDR1 is SGHTA and CDR2 is FQGNSA. Written as DNA, the CDR3 is TGTGCCAGCACCTCCACGTGGGGCACAGATACGCAGTATTTT. This gives the protein CASTSTWGTDTQYF. Drawing the rest from reference TRBV7-2 and TRBJ2-3, the complete variable domain is GAGVSQSPSNKVTEKGKDVELRCDPISGHTALYWYRQSLGQGLEFLIYFQGNSAPDKSGLPSDRFSAERTGGSVSTLTIQRTQQEDSAVYLCASTSTWGTDTQYFGPGTRLTVL.

The chain employs TRBV30 and TRBJ1-1; weak D call: TRBD1 (5 bases). Germline CDR1 GTSNPN, CDR2 SVGIG (reference sequence). CDR3 length: 13 amino acids. Trimming took off 4 bases at V and 0 bases at J, with 9 bases between the two ends. CDR3 region: CAWTTGMNTEAFF. For the CDR3, the DNA is TGTGCCTGGACCACAGGAATGAACACTGAAGCTTTCTTT.

The chain is built from TRBV5-1 and TRBJ2-5, with 11 bases that match TRBD2. The CDR3 sequence is 15 residues long. After removal of 5 bases from V and 2 bases from J, the junction contained 5 bases not matched to a gene. The V gene's germline CDR1 is SGHRS and CDR2 YFSETQ. CDR3 sequence reads: CASRELAGGQETQYF. The CDR3 coding sequence is TGCGCCAGCAGAGAATTAGCGGGGGGGCAAGAGACCCAGTACTTC.

The V gene is TRBV27, the J gene TRBJ2-7, with 10 bases that match TRBD1. This CDR3 spans 13 amino acids. CDR1 is MNHEY and CDR2 is SMNVEV in the germline V gene (reference sequence). V dropped 6 bases and J dropped 2; count of bases not matched to a gene: 1. The CDR3 loop is CASRGQGTYEQYF. The CDR3 DNA reads as TGTGCCAGCAGGGGACAGGGGACCTACGAGCAGTACTTC.

The chain links TRBV19 to TRBJ2-2, with 10 bases fitting TRBD1. Germline CDR1 and CDR2: LNHDA and SQIVND (reference sequence). V lost 6 bases and J lost 5; bases outside the gene matches: 9. The CDR3 extends over 16 amino acids. Here the CDR3 DNA reads TGTGCCAGTAGGACTCGACAGGGGGCGAGGACCGGGGAGCTGTTTTTT. As protein: CASRTRQGARTGELFF.

A word on this clonotype: A much larger clone lies a single base off, so this may be a read error. V gene TRBV5-5 combines with J gene TRBJ1-1, with 7 nucleotides matching TRBD1. The length of the CDR3 is 15 residues. CDR1 SGHKS and CDR2 YYEKEE come from the germline V gene (reference sequence). CDR3 sequence: CAGSLQTGTGTEAFF. The CDR3 DNA is TGTGCCGGCAGCCTTCAGACAGGGACGGGCACTGAAGCTTTCTTT.

This chain uses TRBV19 with TRBJ1-4, with D maybe TRBD1 (5 bases). This CDR3 is built from 15 residues. V dropped 6 bases and J dropped 8 bases, with 19 bases sitting between them. CDR1 and CDR2 (germline): LNHDA, SQIVND (reference sequence). The DNA of the CDR3 is TGTGCCAGTAGGCCTCTTGGGACGCTTAGGGAAAAACTGTTTTTT. Encoded protein: CASRPLGTLREKLFF.

This clonotype occurred a few times. This rearrangement joins TRBV7-8 to TRBJ1-2; D ambiguous. Germline CDR1 reads SGHVS; CDR2 reads FQNEAQ. This CDR3 is 12 amino acids long. Trimming removed 5 bases at V and 6 bases at J, with 10 bases between. The CDR3 region is CASSPLRDGYTF. The CDR3 DNA follows: TGTGCCAGCAGCCCTCTCCGAGATGGCTACACCTTC.

This chain uses TRBV19 with TRBJ1-2; 9 bases agree with TRBD1. The germline gives CDR1 LNHDA, CDR2 SQIVND (reference sequence). The CDR3 loop spans 18 amino acids. The junction had 16 bases not matched to a gene; V was cut back by 4 bases and J by 4 bases. The DNA for the CDR3 is TGTGCCAGTAGTAAGAACACCCGAGGGACAGGGTCGGGCTATGGCTACACCTTC. Its protein is CASSKNTRGTGSGYGYTF.

By frequency in the sample, this clonotype is large. The V and J genes are TRBV7-8 and TRBJ2-7; D perhaps matches TRBD1 (6 bases). Germline V gene sequence: CDR1 SGHVS, CDR2 FQNEAQ. The CDR3 has 14 residues. Trimming cost V 2 bases and J 3 bases, with 11 bases left between them. In DNA, the CDR3 is TGTGCCAGCAGCTTAAGAGAGGGACACTACGAGCAGTACTTC. This gives the protein CASSLREGHYEQYF.

This clonotype occurred a few times. The chain combines TRBV2 with TRBJ1-2; D gene unclear. The CDR3 loop spans 15 amino acids. Looked up from germline, CDR1 is SNHLY and CDR2 is FYNNEI. V was pared by 6 bases and J by 0 bases, with 14 bases between. The CDR3 DNA follows: TGTGCCAGCAGCGTACTGCGGGCGGCTAACTATGGCTACACCTTC. Its protein is CASSVLRAANYGYTF.

This rearrangement joins TRBV7-2 to TRBJ2-3, with 9 bases lining up with TRBD1. The CDR3 has 17 residues. Losses at the gene ends were 4 bases for V and 3 bases for J; bases not matched to a gene: 11. CDR1 SGHTA and CDR2 FQGNSA come from the germline V gene. The CDR3 is CASSSPGTGPGTDTQYF. In nucleotides, the CDR3 is TGTGCCAGCAGCTCACCCGGGACAGGGCCCGGGACAGATACGCAGTATTTT.

The chain combines TRBV27 with TRBJ2-7; 11 positions agree with TRBD2. Germline V gives CDR1 MNHEY, CDR2 SMNVEV (reference sequence). This CDR3 comprises 15 residues. The trim removed 3 bases at V and 4 bases at J, leaving 5 bases unmatched. CDR3 nucleotide sequence: TGTGCCAGCAGTTTGGCTAGCGGGAGGAGGTACGAGCAGTACTTC. It translates to CASSLASGRRYEQYF.

This clonotype was found a few times. The genes are TRBV6-2 or TRBV6-3 and TRBJ1-1; D is unclear. This CDR3 spans 14 amino acids. Germline V lookup: CDR1 MNHEY, CDR2 SVGEGT. V gave up 1 base and J gave up 1 base, with 7 bases separating them. This chain's CDR3 is CASSYYGRNTEAFF. The CDR3, as DNA: TGTGCCAGCAGTTACTACGGACGGAACACTGAAGCTTTCTTT.

This chain uses TRBV28 with TRBJ1-2; D unresolved. The CDR3 has 14 amino acids. Germline loops: CDR1 MDHEN, CDR2 SYDVKM. Between the trimmed V and J ends, which lost 7 bases and 4 bases, there was a span of 16 bases. In nucleotides, the CDR3 is TGTGCCAGCACCCAGACCGGGCCCTTCTATGGCTACACCTTC. Amino acid sequence: CASTQTGPFYGYTF.